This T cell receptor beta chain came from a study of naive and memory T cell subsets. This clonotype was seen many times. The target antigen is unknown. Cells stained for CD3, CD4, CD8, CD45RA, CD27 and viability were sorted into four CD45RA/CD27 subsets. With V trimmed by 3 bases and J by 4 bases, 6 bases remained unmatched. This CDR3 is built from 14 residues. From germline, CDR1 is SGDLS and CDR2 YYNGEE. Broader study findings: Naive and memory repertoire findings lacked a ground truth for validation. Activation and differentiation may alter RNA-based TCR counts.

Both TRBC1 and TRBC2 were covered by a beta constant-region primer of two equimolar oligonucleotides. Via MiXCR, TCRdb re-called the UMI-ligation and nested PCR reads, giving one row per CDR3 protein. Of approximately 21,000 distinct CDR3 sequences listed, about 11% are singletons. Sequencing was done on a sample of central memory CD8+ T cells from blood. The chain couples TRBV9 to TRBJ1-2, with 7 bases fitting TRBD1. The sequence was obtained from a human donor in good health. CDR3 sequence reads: CASSGGGRSYGYTF. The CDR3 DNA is TGTGCCAGCAGCGGAGGGGGCCGGAGCTATGGCTACACCTTC.